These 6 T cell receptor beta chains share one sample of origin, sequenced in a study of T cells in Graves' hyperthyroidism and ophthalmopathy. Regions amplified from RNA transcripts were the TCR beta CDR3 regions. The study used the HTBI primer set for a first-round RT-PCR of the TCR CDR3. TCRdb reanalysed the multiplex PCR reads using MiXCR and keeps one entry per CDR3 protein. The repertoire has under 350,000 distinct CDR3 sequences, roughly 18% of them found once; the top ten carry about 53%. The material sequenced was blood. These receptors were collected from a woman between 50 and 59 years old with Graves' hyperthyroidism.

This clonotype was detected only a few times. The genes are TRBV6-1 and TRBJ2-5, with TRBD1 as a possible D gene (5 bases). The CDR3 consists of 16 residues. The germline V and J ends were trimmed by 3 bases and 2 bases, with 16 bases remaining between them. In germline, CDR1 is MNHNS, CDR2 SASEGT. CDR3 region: CASSEETATVQETQYF. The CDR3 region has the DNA TGTGCCAGCAGTGAGGAGACAGCTACCGTTCAAGAGACCCAGTACTTC.

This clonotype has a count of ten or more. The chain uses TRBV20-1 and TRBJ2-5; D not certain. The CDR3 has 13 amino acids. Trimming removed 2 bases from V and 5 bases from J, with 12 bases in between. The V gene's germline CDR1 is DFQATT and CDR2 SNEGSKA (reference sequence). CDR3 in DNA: TGCAGTGCTAGACCTGGTCTAGGGGAGACCCAGTACTTC. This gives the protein CSARPGLGETQYF.

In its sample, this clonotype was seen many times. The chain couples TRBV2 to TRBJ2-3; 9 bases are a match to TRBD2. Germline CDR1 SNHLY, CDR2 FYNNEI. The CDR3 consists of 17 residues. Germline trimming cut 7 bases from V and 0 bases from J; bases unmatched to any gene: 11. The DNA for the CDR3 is TGTGCCAGCACCGGACGACTAGCGGCCACTAGCACAGATACGCAGTATTTT. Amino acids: CASTGRLAATSTDTQYF.

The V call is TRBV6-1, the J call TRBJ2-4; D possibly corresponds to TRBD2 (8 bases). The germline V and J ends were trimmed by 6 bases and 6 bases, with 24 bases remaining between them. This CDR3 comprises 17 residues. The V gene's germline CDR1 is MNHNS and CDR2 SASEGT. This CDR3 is CASSQGGDGRGGNIQYF. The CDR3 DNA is TGTGCCAGCAGCCAAGGGGGCGATGGACGGGGGGGAAACATTCAGTACTTC.

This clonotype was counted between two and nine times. The CDR3 reads CASSQDSPNTEAFF. The CDR3 region has the DNA TGCGCCAGCAGCCAAGATTCCCCGAACACTGAAGCTTTCTTT. The rearrangement links TRBV4-1 to TRBJ1-1; D gene ambiguous. V gave up 0 bases and J gave up 1 base, with 6 bases separating them. The CDR3 runs 14 residues. CDR1 and CDR2 from the germline V gene are MGHRA and YSYEKL.

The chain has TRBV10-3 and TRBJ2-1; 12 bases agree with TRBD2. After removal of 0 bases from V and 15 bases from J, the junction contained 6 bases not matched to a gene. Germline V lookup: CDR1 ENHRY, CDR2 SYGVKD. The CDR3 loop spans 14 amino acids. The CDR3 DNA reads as TGTGCCATCAGTGAGTCGGGGACTAGCGGGTGGCTGTTCTTC. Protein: CAISESGTSGWLFF.